This T cell receptor (beta chain) was captured in a study of cytomegalovirus exposure and HLA in healthy donors. On this clone: This sample also contains other DNA sequences that code for the same CDR3.

In the PCR, 60 Vbeta and 13 Jbeta primers were used. Assay: immunoSEQ multiplex PCR; the TCRdb copy retains only in-frame clones and omits some. The sample has about 140,000 clones, almost 80% seen once. The material sequenced was PBMCs. The sequence came from a young man in good health and CMV-seronegative.

The CDR3 sequence: CASSQEGRGRNYGYTF. DNA for the CDR3: TGCGCCAGCAGCCAAGAGGGCCGGGGAAGGAACTATGGCTACACCTTC. V usage is TRBV4-3 and J usage is TRBJ1-2; D not certain. With 0 bases removed from V and 2 bases from J, the gap between germline ends came to 13 bases. Per the germline V gene, CDR1 is LGHNA and CDR2 is YSLEER. This CDR3 contains 16 residues.